Following are 7 T cell receptor beta chains from one sample sequenced in a study of blood T cell repertoires in COVID-19. Sequencing used immunoSEQ multiplex PCR; TCRdb keeps in-frame clones, though not all of them. The table includes about 58,000 clones, roughly 84% detected once. The sequenced material came from peripheral blood. These receptors were obtained from a man aged 35 to 55 with active COVID-19.

The J gene is TRBJ2-3, the V gene TRBV11-2; no reliable D call. Trimming took off 5 bases at V and 0 bases at J, with 3 bases between the two ends. This CDR3 region has 12 residues. Germline-derived CDR1 and CDR2 are SGHAT and FQNNGV. CDR3 DNA: TGTGCCAGCAGCCAAAGCACAGATACGCAGTATTTT. Translated, it gives CASSQSTDTQYF. Drawing the rest from reference TRBV11-2 and TRBJ2-3, the complete variable domain is EAGVAQSPRYKIIEKRQSVAFWCNPISGHATLYWYQQILGQGPKLLIQFQNNGVVDDSQLPKDRFSAERLKGVDSTLKIQPAKLEDSAVYLCASSQSTDTQYFGPGTRLTVL.

The gene calls are TRBV29-1 and TRBJ2-3; TRBD2 agrees at 13 bases. J gave up 0 bases and V 1 base, and 4 bases lay outside the gene matches. There are 17 residues in the CDR3. Germline V gives CDR1 SQVTM, CDR2 ANQGSEA. The chain's CDR3 is CSVEGPGLAGSTDTQYF. The DNA for the CDR3 is TGCAGCGTTGAAGGCCCGGGACTAGCGGGAAGCACAGATACGCAGTATTTT.

This clone was detected only a few times. The chain has TRBV28 and TRBJ1-3; D remains unclear. From germline, CDR1 is MDHEN and CDR2 SYDVKM. V lost 2 bases and J 2 bases, leaving 10 bases between the germline ends. The CDR3 spans 15 residues. The CDR3 sequence: CASSLRWEAGNTIYF. DNA of the CDR3: TGTGCCAGCAGTTTAAGGTGGGAGGCTGGAAACACCATATATTTT.

The CDR3 nucleotides read TGTGCCACAGGGGTGTATGGGGCAGGCGGCGAGCAGTACTTC. Its protein product is CATGVYGAGGEQYF. This chain uses TRBV10-3 with TRBJ2-7, with a tentative D call TRBD1 (6 bases). Trimming cost V 10 bases and J 6 bases, with 22 bases left between them. The CDR3 runs 14 residues. The germline V gene encodes CDR1 ENHRY and CDR2 SYGVKD.

To note about this clone: This CDR3 is also generated by other DNA sequences in the sample. The chain employs TRBV30 and TRBJ1-2, with TRBD1 matching 7 bases. This CDR3 comprises 13 residues. V dropped 0 bases and J dropped 5; count of bases not matched to a gene: 3. Germline V gene sequence: CDR1 GTSNPN, CDR2 SVGIG (reference sequence). In DNA form, the CDR3 reads TGTGCCTGGAGTGTCTACAGGGGATATGGCTACACCTTC. Protein product: CAWSVYRGYGYTF.

This sequence joins TRBV20-1 and TRBJ2-7; D might be TRBD2 (6 bases). V shed 4 bases and J shed 6 bases, with 10 bases lying between them. CDR3 size: 11 residues. Germline V CDR1 and CDR2: DFQATT, SNEGSKA (reference sequence). CDR3 region: CSATLAPEQYF. For the CDR3, the DNA is TGCAGTGCTACCCTAGCGCCCGAGCAGTACTTC.

This chain links TRBV6-5 with TRBJ2-2; D is perhaps TRBD1 (6 bases). CDR3 length: 12 amino acids. CDR1 and CDR2 from the germline V gene are MNHEY and SVGAGI. Trimming pared 8 bases from V and 7 bases from J, leaving 11 bases between. CDR3 protein: CASRDTYGELFF. The CDR3 DNA follows: TGTGCCAGCCGGGACACTTACGGGGAGCTGTTTTTT.